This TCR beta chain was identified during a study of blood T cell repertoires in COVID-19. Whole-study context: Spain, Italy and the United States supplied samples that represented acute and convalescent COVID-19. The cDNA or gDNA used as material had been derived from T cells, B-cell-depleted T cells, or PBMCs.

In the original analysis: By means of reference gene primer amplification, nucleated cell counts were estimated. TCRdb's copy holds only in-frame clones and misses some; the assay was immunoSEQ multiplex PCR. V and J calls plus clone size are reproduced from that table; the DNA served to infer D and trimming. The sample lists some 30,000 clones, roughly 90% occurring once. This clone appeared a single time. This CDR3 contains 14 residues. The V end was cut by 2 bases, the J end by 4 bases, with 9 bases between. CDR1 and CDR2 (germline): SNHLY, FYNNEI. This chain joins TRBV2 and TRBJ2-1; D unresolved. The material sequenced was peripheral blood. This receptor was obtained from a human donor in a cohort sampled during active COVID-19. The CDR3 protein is CASSESERYNEQFF. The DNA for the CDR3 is TGTGCCAGCAGTGAATCAGAGCGTTACAATGAGCAGTTCTTC. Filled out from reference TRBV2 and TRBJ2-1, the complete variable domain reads EPEVTQTPSHQVTQMGQEVILRCVPISNHLYFYWYRQILGQKVEFLVSFYNNEISEKSEIFDDQFSVERPDGSNFTLKIRSTKLEDSAMYFCASSESERYNEQFFGPGTRLTVL.